One sample yielded the 4 T cell receptor beta chains listed below, sequenced in a study of spatial heterogeneity in lung cancer. Study-wide points: In tumors, expanded intratumoral alpha and beta TCR counts tracked mutation counts.

Via MiXCR, TCRdb re-called the 5' RACE reads, giving one row per CDR3 protein. This table holds about 100,000 distinct CDR3 sequences, 4.4% found once. For these receptors, no antigen is known. The time point: sample taken at primary tumor resection. The sequences come from lung tumor tissue, collected at surgery. Receptor source: a male donor with early-stage non-small cell lung cancer.

This clonotype was detected only a few times. A junction end diverges from the germline sequence, so it may reflect a read error. The chain employs TRBV7-9 and TRBJ2-3; D is perhaps TRBD2 (6 bases). CDR1 is SEHNR, CDR2 FQNEAQ, per germline (reference sequence). This CDR3 region has 16 residues. The CDR3: CASSLAQNIVRDTQYF. The CDR3 coding sequence is TGTGCCAGCAGCCTAGCGCAGAACATTGTTAGAGATACGCAGTATTTT.

This clonotype has at least ten counts. The rearrangement links TRBV6-2 or TRBV6-3 to TRBJ2-2, with unresolved D. Per the germline V gene, CDR1 is MNHEY and CDR2 is SVGEGT. The CDR3 totals 14 residues. Trimming cost V 2 bases and J 3 bases, with 7 bases left between them. The CDR3 loop is CASSYNRHTGELFF. For the CDR3, the DNA is TGTGCCAGCAGTTACAATAGACACACCGGGGAGCTGTTTTTT.

The table lists this clonotype with a few counts. The chain combines TRBV3-1 with TRBJ1-2, with a weak D call TRBD1 (5 bases). CDR3 size: 13 residues. The ends were cut back, 2 bases at V and 3 bases at J, with 7 bases in the middle. Germline V gene lookup returns CDR1 LGHDT and CDR2 YNNKEL (reference sequence). CDR3 amino acids: CASSQRGYYGYTF. The CDR3 DNA sequence: TGTGCCAGCAGCCAAAGGGGTTACTATGGCTACACCTTC.

The table lists this clonotype with many counts. V gene TRBV11-2 combines with J gene TRBJ2-3; 8 positions match TRBD2. J was trimmed by 3 bases and V by 3 bases; bases with no gene match: 5. Germline CDR1 SGHAT, CDR2 FQNNGV. The CDR3 is 15 residues long. CDR3 residues: CASSFREGVTDTQYF. As DNA, the CDR3 is TGTGCCAGCAGCTTCCGGGAGGGCGTAACAGATACGCAGTATTTT.